What follows is one T cell receptor beta chain and its context. The data stem from a study of blood T cell repertoires in COVID-19. For the study at large: T cells, B-cell-depleted T cells, or PBMCs provided the cDNA or gDNA that served as material.

Generated by immunoSEQ multiplex PCR, the TCRdb table keeps only in-frame clones and is missing some. Of about 160,000 clones in the sample, over 75% were seen once. Participant ages covered roughly 18 to 89 years across 25 or so US areas. All recovered Cohort 3 donors got two negative PCRs, got clearance, or saw symptom resolution. The CDR3 has 16 amino acids. Germline CDR1 LNHDA, CDR2 SQIVND (reference sequence). V trimming: 7 bases; J trimming: 6 bases; junction bases outside the gene matches: 8. The chain carries TRBV19 and TRBJ2-1; 14 nucleotides agree with TRBD2. The specimen was PBMCs or T cells enriched from blood (not recorded which). This receptor was identified in a woman between 45 and 60 years old who had recovered from COVID-19. CDR3 in amino acids: CASTTRTSGGSNEQFF. Written as DNA, the CDR3 is TGTGCCAGTACCACACGGACTAGCGGGGGGTCCAATGAGCAGTTCTTC.